Listed below are T cell receptor beta chains from one sample, sequenced in a study of T cells in Graves' hyperthyroidism and ophthalmopathy. MiXCR was run by TCRdb on the multiplex PCR reads, yielding one entry per CDR3 protein. The data hold nearly 600,000 distinct CDR3 sequences, with approximately 15% observed a single time. Sample: blood. The receptor set was obtained from a woman under 30 with Graves' ophthalmopathy. Each CDR3 is given with its conserved first and last residue. A D gene is named only where the DNA matches it firmly. Size tells how often a clone was seen (once, few, many) or the class of an expanded clone, and some rows leave it out.

D gene: TRBD1; J gene: TRBJ1-4; V gene: TRBV7-8; clone size: many; CDR3 protein: CASSPDRARNEKLFF; CDR3 DNA: TGTGCCAGCAGCCCAGACAGGGCTAGAAATGAAAAACTGTTTTTT
D gene: NA; J gene: TRBJ2-7; V gene: TRBV5-5; clone size: many; CDR3 protein: CASSLRVYQDLCEQYF; CDR3 DNA: TGTGCCAGCAGCTTGAGGGTCTACCAGGACCTCTGCGAGCAGTACTTC
D gene: NA; J gene: TRBJ2-3; V gene: TRBV7-6; clone size: few; CDR3 protein: CASSTDPASHTQYF; CDR3 DNA: TGTGCCAGCAGCACCGACCCGGCTAGCCATACGCAGTATTTT
D gene: NA; J gene: TRBJ2-1; V gene: TRBV6-1; clone size: many; CDR3 protein: CASITPGYEQFF; CDR3 DNA: TGTGCCAGCATCACGCCTGGCTATGAGCAGTTCTTC
D gene: NA; J gene: TRBJ1-5; V gene: TRBV28; clone size: many; CDR3 protein: CASSWGAGQPQHF; CDR3 DNA: TGTGCCAGCAGTTGGGGTGCGGGCCAGCCCCAGCATTTT
D gene: TRBD1; J gene: TRBJ1-2; V gene: TRBV6-5; clone size: few; CDR3 protein: CASSYLGQAYGYTF; CDR3 DNA: TGTGCCAGCAGTTACCTGGGACAGGCCTATGGCTACACCTTC
D gene: NA; J gene: TRBJ1-1; V gene: TRBV5-6; clone size: few; CDR3 protein: CASSSSIVEAFF; CDR3 DNA: TGTGCCAGCAGCTCTAGCATAGTTGAAGCTTTCTTT
D gene: NA; J gene: TRBJ1-6; V gene: TRBV9; clone size: few; CDR3 protein: CASREGEVNSPLHF; CDR3 DNA: TGTGCCAGCAGGGAGGGGGAGGTTAATTCACCCCTCCACTTT
D gene: NA; J gene: TRBJ1-2; V gene: TRBV19; clone size: NA; CDR3 protein: CASSISRILRYGYTF; CDR3 DNA: TGTGCCAGTAGTATAAGTCGGATCCTTCGCTATGGCTACACCTTC
D gene: NA; J gene: TRBJ2-1; V gene: TRBV3-1; clone size: many; CDR3 protein: CASSPGPRGGEQFF; CDR3 DNA: TGTGCCAGCAGCCCGGGACCCCGAGGGGGTGAGCAGTTCTTC
D gene: NA; J gene: TRBJ1-4; V gene: TRBV2; clone size: many; CDR3 protein: CASSEAYRGRTTNEKLFF; CDR3 DNA: TGTGCCAGCAGTGAAGCATATAGGGGCCGTACAACTAATGAAAAACTGTTTTTT
D gene: NA; J gene: TRBJ2-3; V gene: TRBV4-1; clone size: many; CDR3 protein: CASSQVRDTRTDTQYF; CDR3 DNA: TGCGCCAGCAGCCAAGTGAGGGACACCCGCACAGATACGCAGTATTTT
D gene: TRBD2; J gene: TRBJ2-1; V gene: TRBV20-1; clone size: many; CDR3 protein: CSARDTSGRDEQFF; CDR3 DNA: TGCAGTGCTAGAGATACTAGCGGGAGGGATGAGCAGTTCTTC
D gene: NA; J gene: TRBJ2-5; V gene: TRBV12-3/TRBV12-4; clone size: many; CDR3 protein: CASRDLEGPETQYF; CDR3 DNA: TGTGCCAGCAGAGACCTCGAGGGACCAGAGACCCAGTACTTC
D gene: NA; J gene: TRBJ1-2; V gene: TRBV13; clone size: NA; CDR3 protein: CASSIGQAQPYGYTF; CDR3 DNA: TGTGCCAGCAGCATAGGACAAGCCCAACCCTATGGCTACACCTTC
D gene: TRBD2; J gene: TRBJ2-7; V gene: TRBV28; clone size: many; CDR3 protein: CASSYGLAVHSYEQYF; CDR3 DNA: TGTGCCAGCAGTTACGGACTAGCGGTGCACTCCTACGAGCAGTACTTC
D gene: NA; J gene: TRBJ1-1; V gene: TRBV12-3/TRBV12-4; clone size: many; CDR3 protein: CASSLKNLEAFF; CDR3 DNA: TGTGCCAGCAGTTTAAAGAACCTTGAAGCTTTCTTT
D gene: NA; J gene: TRBJ2-3; V gene: TRBV4-1; clone size: many; CDR3 protein: CASSQEWDTQYF; CDR3 DNA: TGCGCCAGCAGCCAAGAATGGGATACGCAGTATTTT
D gene: TRBD2; J gene: TRBJ2-1; V gene: TRBV29-1; clone size: many; CDR3 protein: CSVKTSGRASEQFF; CDR3 DNA: TGCAGCGTTAAGACTAGCGGGAGGGCCAGTGAGCAGTTCTTC
D gene: TRBD1; J gene: TRBJ1-1; V gene: TRBV6-1; clone size: NA; CDR3 protein: CASSRGQGHTEAFF; CDR3 DNA: TGTGCCAGCAGCCGGGGACAGGGCCACACTGAAGCTTTCTTT
D gene: NA; J gene: TRBJ1-1; V gene: TRBV19; clone size: few; CDR3 protein: CASSIIWAANTEAFF; CDR3 DNA: TGTGCCAGTAGTATAATTTGGGCGGCGAACACTGAAGCTTTCTTT
D gene: TRBD1; J gene: TRBJ2-4; V gene: TRBV2; clone size: many; CDR3 protein: CATKQGSKNIQYF; CDR3 DNA: TGTGCCACGAAACAGGGGTCCAAAAACATTCAGTACTTC
D gene: TRBD1; J gene: TRBJ2-7; V gene: TRBV12-3/TRBV12-4; clone size: NA; CDR3 protein: CASSFRDRGLPEQYF; CDR3 DNA: TGTGCCAGCAGTTTCCGGGACAGGGGTCTCCCCGAGCAGTACTTC
D gene: TRBD1; J gene: TRBJ2-7; V gene: TRBV7-7; clone size: many; CDR3 protein: CASSPQGQGTYEQYF; CDR3 DNA: TGTGCTAGCAGCCCCCAGGGACAGGGAACCTACGAGCAGTACTTC
D gene: NA; J gene: TRBJ2-1; V gene: TRBV7-8; clone size: many; CDR3 protein: CASSLDPGLGNEQFF; CDR3 DNA: TGTGCCAGCAGCTTAGACCCGGGTCTCGGTAATGAGCAGTTCTTC
D gene: NA; J gene: TRBJ2-7; V gene: TRBV19; clone size: few; CDR3 protein: CASSIDVQSYEQYF; CDR3 DNA: TGTGCCAGTAGTATTGATGTACAGTCCTACGAGCAGTACTTC
D gene: TRBD1; J gene: TRBJ2-2; V gene: TRBV29-1; clone size: few; CDR3 protein: CSARTGFGELFF; CDR3 DNA: TGCAGCGCCCGGACAGGGTTCGGGGAGCTGTTTTTT
D gene: NA; J gene: TRBJ1-6; V gene: TRBV6-6; clone size: few; CDR3 protein: CASRRVGRGSPLHF; CDR3 DNA: TGTGCCAGCAGGAGAGTGGGACGGGGTTCACCCCTCCACTTT
D gene: TRBD1; J gene: TRBJ1-2; V gene: TRBV19; clone size: NA; CDR3 protein: CASNEGDRGYGYTF; CDR3 DNA: TGTGCCAGTAATGAAGGGGACAGGGGATATGGCTACACCTTC
D gene: TRBD2; J gene: TRBJ2-1; V gene: TRBV7-8; clone size: many; CDR3 protein: CASSLARAGGYYNEQFF; CDR3 DNA: TGTGCCAGCAGCTTAGCGCGAGCGGGAGGATACTACAATGAGCAGTTCTTC
D gene: NA; J gene: TRBJ1-2; V gene: TRBV7-9; clone size: many; CDR3 protein: CASSLAKRPNYGYTF; CDR3 DNA: TGTGCCAGCAGCTTAGCGAAGAGGCCTAACTATGGCTACACCTTC
D gene: TRBD2; J gene: TRBJ2-3; V gene: TRBV12-3/TRBV12-4; clone size: many; CDR3 protein: CASSLLLAGALDTQYF; CDR3 DNA: TGTGCCAGCAGTCTCCTATTAGCGGGAGCGCTAGATACGCAGTATTTT
D gene: NA; J gene: TRBJ2-7; V gene: TRBV20-1; clone size: many; CDR3 protein: CSARTADPPYEQYF; CDR3 DNA: TGCAGTGCTCGAACAGCGGACCCACCCTACGAGCAGTACTTC
D gene: TRBD2; J gene: TRBJ2-1; V gene: TRBV7-9; clone size: many; CDR3 protein: CASSFSGTRMGGNEQFF; CDR3 DNA: TGTGCCAGCAGCTTTAGCGGCACCCGGATGGGGGGGAATGAGCAGTTCTTC
D gene: NA; J gene: TRBJ2-1; V gene: TRBV29-1; clone size: many; CDR3 protein: CSVAPPHNEQFF; CDR3 DNA: TGCAGCGTTGCTCCCCCTCACAATGAGCAGTTCTTC
D gene: TRBD1; J gene: TRBJ1-1; V gene: TRBV19; clone size: few; CDR3 protein: CASSIVYRGRGEAFF; CDR3 DNA: TGTGCCAGTAGTATAGTCTACAGGGGCCGTGGAGAAGCTTTCTTT
D gene: TRBD2; J gene: TRBJ2-1; V gene: TRBV11-3; clone size: many; CDR3 protein: CASSLGPGLAGGSYNEQFF; CDR3 DNA: TGTGCCAGCAGCTTAGGTCCGGGACTAGCGGGAGGTTCCTACAATGAGCAGTTCTTC
D gene: NA; J gene: TRBJ2-3; V gene: TRBV20-1; clone size: many; CDR3 protein: CSASEGTTTDTQYF; CDR3 DNA: TGCAGTGCTAGTGAGGGGACAACCACGGATACGCAGTATTTT
D gene: NA; J gene: TRBJ1-5; V gene: TRBV7-2; clone size: many; CDR3 protein: CASSLGPGLDQPQHF; CDR3 DNA: TGTGCCAGCAGCTTAGGCCCGGGACTGGATCAGCCCCAGCATTTT
D gene: TRBD2; J gene: TRBJ2-1; V gene: TRBV7-2; clone size: few; CDR3 protein: CASSLSRLANEQFF; CDR3 DNA: TGTGCCAGCAGCTTATCCCGACTAGCGAATGAGCAGTTCTTC
D gene: NA; J gene: TRBJ2-7; V gene: TRBV5-8; clone size: many; CDR3 protein: CASSFGISLEQYF; CDR3 DNA: TGTGCCAGCAGCTTCGGGATCTCTCTCGAGCAGTACTTC
D gene: TRBD2; J gene: TRBJ2-1; V gene: TRBV18; clone size: few; CDR3 protein: CASSPRELAGGPEFF; CDR3 DNA: TGTGCCAGCTCACCACGGGAACTAGCGGGAGGGCCGGAGTTCTTC
D gene: NA; J gene: TRBJ2-5; V gene: TRBV7-9; clone size: many; CDR3 protein: CASSPRTGLGETQYF; CDR3 DNA: TGTGCCAGCAGCCCTCGGACCGGGTTGGGGGAGACCCAGTACTTC
D gene: TRBD2; J gene: TRBJ2-3; V gene: TRBV6-1; clone size: many; CDR3 protein: CASSEAPGRKPDTQYF; CDR3 DNA: TGTGCCAGCAGTGAAGCTCCCGGGAGGAAGCCAGATACGCAGTATTTT
D gene: NA; J gene: TRBJ2-1; V gene: TRBV20-1; clone size: many; CDR3 protein: CSARDIGGLGFNEQFF; CDR3 DNA: TGCAGTGCTAGAGATATAGGGGGGCTAGGGTTCAATGAGCAGTTCTTC
D gene: TRBD2; J gene: TRBJ2-3; V gene: TRBV2; clone size: many; CDR3 protein: CASRVLATLTDTQYF; CDR3 DNA: TGTGCCAGCAGGGTACTAGCGACCCTCACAGATACGCAGTATTTT
D gene: NA; J gene: TRBJ2-2; V gene: TRBV7-2; clone size: many; CDR3 protein: CASSWSSGTRNTGELFF; CDR3 DNA: TGTGCCAGCAGCTGGTCATCGGGGACCCGGAACACCGGGGAGCTGTTTTTT
D gene: NA; J gene: TRBJ1-4; V gene: TRBV15; clone size: few; CDR3 protein: CATSRDRLHEGEKLFF; CDR3 DNA: TGTGCCACCAGCAGAGATCGACTCCACGAGGGTGAAAAACTGTTTTTT
D gene: NA; J gene: TRBJ1-5; V gene: TRBV19; clone size: many; CDR3 protein: CASSTGLSVYSNQPQHF; CDR3 DNA: TGTGCCAGTAGTACGGGACTTTCGGTGTATAGCAATCAGCCCCAGCATTTT
D gene: NA; J gene: TRBJ1-3; V gene: TRBV30; clone size: few; CDR3 protein: CAWSGTIGNTIYF; CDR3 DNA: TGTGCCTGGAGTGGGACGATTGGAAACACCATATATTTT
D gene: TRBD2; J gene: TRBJ2-1; V gene: TRBV4-1; clone size: few; CDR3 protein: CASSQVAGTHRDNEQFF; CDR3 DNA: TGCGCCAGCAGCCAGGTAGCGGGGACCCACCGAGACAATGAGCAGTTCTTC
D gene: TRBD2; J gene: TRBJ2-2; V gene: TRBV5-1; clone size: NA; CDR3 protein: CASSSGTSVPGELFF; CDR3 DNA: TGCGCCAGCAGTTCCGGGACTAGCGTGCCCGGGGAGCTGTTTTTT
D gene: TRBD2; J gene: TRBJ2-2; V gene: TRBV5-1; clone size: once; CDR3 protein: CAGRPAGVRNTGELFF; CDR3 DNA: TGCGCCGGCAGGCCAGCGGGAGTGAGAAACACCGGGGAGCTGTTTTTT
D gene: TRBD1; J gene: TRBJ1-5; V gene: TRBV10-2; clone size: NA; CDR3 protein: CASSRGQASQPQHF; CDR3 DNA: TGCGCCAGCAGTAGGGGACAGGCCAGTCAGCCCCAGCATTTT
D gene: TRBD1; J gene: TRBJ2-7; V gene: TRBV12-3/TRBV12-4; clone size: few; CDR3 protein: CASSLNQGQGTYEQYF; CDR3 DNA: TGTGCCAGCAGTCTTAACCAGGGACAGGGGACCTACGAGCAGTACTTC
D gene: TRBD2; J gene: TRBJ2-7; V gene: TRBV18; clone size: few; CDR3 protein: CASSPPLAGGPPYEQYF; CDR3 DNA: TGTGCCAGCTCACCACCCCTAGCGGGAGGGCCCCCCTACGAGCAGTACTTC
D gene: TRBD2; J gene: TRBJ2-4; V gene: TRBV27; clone size: many; CDR3 protein: CASSLRASGFKNIQYF; CDR3 DNA: TGTGCCAGCAGTTTACGGGCTAGCGGGTTCAAAAACATTCAGTACTTC
D gene: TRBD1; J gene: TRBJ1-6; V gene: TRBV2; clone size: many; CDR3 protein: CASTGTGNSPLHF; CDR3 DNA: TGTGCCAGCACGGGGACAGGGAATTCACCCCTCCACTTT
D gene: TRBD1; J gene: TRBJ1-1; V gene: TRBV27; clone size: many; CDR3 protein: CASSVGQQGDTEAFF; CDR3 DNA: TGTGCCAGCAGTGTAGGCCAACAGGGGGACACTGAAGCTTTCTTT